What follows describes a single T cell receptor beta chain. Its antigen is not known. The TCR beta profiling, which covered VDJ combination and CDR3 sequence, was carried out using genomic DNA as the template. TCRdb redid the calling of the reads with MiXCR, one entry per CDR3 protein. Of some 150,000 distinct CDR3 sequences listed, roughly 48% are singletons. For sequencing, patients were chosen who had shown expansion of CD8+CD57+ cells by flow cytometry. A severe acquired aplastic anemia diagnosis applied to all patients. Patients had undergone no therapy by the time their blood was sampled. The data were obtained in a study of CD8+CD57+ T cells in acquired aplastic anemia. Study summary: Each DNA sample taken from sorted CD4+ and CD8+ cells came to around 3.4 ug on average.

Germline-derived CDR1 and CDR2 are SEHNR and FQNEAQ (reference sequence). The V end was cut by 5 bases, the J end by 4 bases, with 7 bases between. This CDR3 region has 12 residues. Findings of the study overall: Common to patients and controls were twenty-nine CD8+ CDR3 sequences.

Sequenced material: sorted CD4+, CD8+, or CD8+CD57+ T cells (not recorded which) from PBMCs. V gene TRBV7-9 combines with J gene TRBJ2-3; D not certain. This receptor was taken from a human donor with aplastic anemia. This chain's CDR3 is CASSPVPDTQYF. The CDR3 coding sequence is TGTGCCAGCAGCCCCGTCCCAGATACGCAGTATTTT.